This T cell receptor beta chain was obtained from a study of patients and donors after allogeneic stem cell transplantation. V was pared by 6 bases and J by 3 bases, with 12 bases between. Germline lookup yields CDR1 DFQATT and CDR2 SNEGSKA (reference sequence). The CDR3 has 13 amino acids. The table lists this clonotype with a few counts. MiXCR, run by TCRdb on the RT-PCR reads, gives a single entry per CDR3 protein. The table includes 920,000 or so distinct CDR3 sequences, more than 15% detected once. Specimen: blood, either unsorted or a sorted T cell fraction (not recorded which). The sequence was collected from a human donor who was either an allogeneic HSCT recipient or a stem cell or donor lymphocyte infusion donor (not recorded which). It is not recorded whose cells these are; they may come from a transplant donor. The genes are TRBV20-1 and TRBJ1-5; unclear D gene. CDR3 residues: CSANDGVNQPQHF. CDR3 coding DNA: TGCAGTGCAAACGACGGGGTCAATCAGCCCCAGCATTTT.